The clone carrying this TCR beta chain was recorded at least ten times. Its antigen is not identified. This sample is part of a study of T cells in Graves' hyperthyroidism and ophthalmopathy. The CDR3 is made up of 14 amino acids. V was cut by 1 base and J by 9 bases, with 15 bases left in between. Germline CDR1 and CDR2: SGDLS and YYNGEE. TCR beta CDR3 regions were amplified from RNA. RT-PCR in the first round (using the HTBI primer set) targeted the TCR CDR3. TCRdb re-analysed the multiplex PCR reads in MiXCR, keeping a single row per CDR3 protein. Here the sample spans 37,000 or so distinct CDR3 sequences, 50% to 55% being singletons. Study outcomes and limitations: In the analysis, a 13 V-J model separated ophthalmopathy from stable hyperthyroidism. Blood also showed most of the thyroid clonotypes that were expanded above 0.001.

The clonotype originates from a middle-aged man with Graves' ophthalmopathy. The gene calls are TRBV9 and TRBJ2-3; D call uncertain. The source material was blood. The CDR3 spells CASSVRRELSTQYF. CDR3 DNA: TGTGCCAGCAGCGTAAGGCGCGAACTTTCGACGCAGTATTTT. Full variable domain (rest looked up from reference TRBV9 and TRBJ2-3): DSGVTQTPKHLITATGQRVTLRCSPRSGDLSVYWYQQSLDQGLQFLIQYYNGEERAKGNILERFSAQQFPDLHSELNLSSLELGDSALYFCASSVRRELSTQYFGPGTRLTVL.